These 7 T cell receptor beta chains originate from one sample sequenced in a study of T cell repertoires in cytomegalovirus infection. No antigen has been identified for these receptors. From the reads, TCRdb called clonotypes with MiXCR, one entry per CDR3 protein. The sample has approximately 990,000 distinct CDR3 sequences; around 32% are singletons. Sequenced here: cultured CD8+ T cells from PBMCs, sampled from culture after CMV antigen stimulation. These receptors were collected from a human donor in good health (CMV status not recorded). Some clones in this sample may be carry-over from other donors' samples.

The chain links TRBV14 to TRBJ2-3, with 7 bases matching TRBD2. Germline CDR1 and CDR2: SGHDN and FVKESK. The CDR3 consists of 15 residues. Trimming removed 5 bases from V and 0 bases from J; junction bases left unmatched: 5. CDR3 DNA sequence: TGTGCCAGCAGCGGGCCGGGACTAAGCACAGATACGCAGTATTTT. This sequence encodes CASSGPGLSTDTQYF.

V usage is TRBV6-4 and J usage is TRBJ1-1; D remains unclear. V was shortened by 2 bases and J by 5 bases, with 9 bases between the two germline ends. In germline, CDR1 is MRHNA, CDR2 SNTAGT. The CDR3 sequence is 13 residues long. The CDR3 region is CASSDPGITEAFF. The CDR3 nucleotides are TGTGCCAGCAGTGACCCGGGTATAACTGAAGCTTTCTTT.

The CDR3 protein is CASSPTPDRLNIQYF. The CDR3 DNA sequence: TGTGCCAGCAGCCCTACCCCGGACAGGTTAAACATTCAGTACTTC. The genes are TRBV5-5 and TRBJ2-4, with 7 bases identical to TRBD1. The ends lost 4 bases at V and 6 bases at J; junction bases unmatched: 10. Germline V gene lookup returns CDR1 SGHKS and CDR2 YYEKEE (reference sequence). The CDR3 runs 15 residues.

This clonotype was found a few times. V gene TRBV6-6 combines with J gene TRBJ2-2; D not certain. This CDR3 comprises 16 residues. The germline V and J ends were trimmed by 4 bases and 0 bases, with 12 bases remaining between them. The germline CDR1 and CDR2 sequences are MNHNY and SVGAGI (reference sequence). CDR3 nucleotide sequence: TGTGCCAGCAGTTCAGCCCCCTCTGCGAACACCGGGGAGCTGTTTTTT. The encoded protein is CASSSAPSANTGELFF.

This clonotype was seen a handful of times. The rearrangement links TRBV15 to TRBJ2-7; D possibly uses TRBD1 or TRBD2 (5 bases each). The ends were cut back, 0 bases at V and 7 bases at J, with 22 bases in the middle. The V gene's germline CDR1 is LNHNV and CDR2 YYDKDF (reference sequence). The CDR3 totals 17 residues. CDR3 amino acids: CATSRDLDSGSAREQYV. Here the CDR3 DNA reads TGTGCCACCAGCAGAGATCTTGACAGCGGATCCGCCAGGGAGCAGTACGTC.

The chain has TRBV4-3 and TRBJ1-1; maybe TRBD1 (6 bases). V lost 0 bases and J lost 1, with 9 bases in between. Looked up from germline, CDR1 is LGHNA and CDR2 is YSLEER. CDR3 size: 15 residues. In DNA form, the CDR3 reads TGCGCCAGCAGCCAAGACCCAGGGGAGAACACTGAAGCTTTCTTT. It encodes CASSQDPGENTEAFF.

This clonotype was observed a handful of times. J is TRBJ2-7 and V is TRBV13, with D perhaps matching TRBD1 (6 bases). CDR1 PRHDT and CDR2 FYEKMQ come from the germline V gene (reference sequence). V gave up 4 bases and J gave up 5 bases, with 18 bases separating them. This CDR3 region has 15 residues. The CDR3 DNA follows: TGTGCCAGCAGCTCTCCGGACAGTCCCCTGAACGAGCAGTACTTC. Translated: CASSSPDSPLNEQYF.